What follows is one T cell receptor (beta chain) and its context. The antigen remains undetermined. This sample stems from a study of cytomegalovirus exposure and HLA in healthy donors. Study details: Across more than 350 genotyped donors, more than 75% landed in the Caucasian-associated ancestry cluster. The study's findings and limits: The authors reported that TCR beta sequences could predict HLA-A and HLA-B alleles. These predictions were accurate for most subjects in the first cohort. Donors were assumed by presence/absence analyses to have roughly uniform sequencing depth. Later analysis demonstrated an association between a missense DCLRE1C variant and TCR beta V- and J-gene trimming.

PCR involved 60 Vbeta and 13 Jbeta primers. Using immunoSEQ multiplex PCR, the repertoire was profiled, and TCRdb retains in-frame clones only, with some absent. Found here are some 140,000 clones; the top ten clones hold under 2%. V shed 5 bases, J shed 6 bases, and the junction held 6 bases outside the gene matches. There are 14 residues in the CDR3. The V gene's germline CDR1 is MNHEY and CDR2 SMNVEV (reference sequence). The sequenced material came from PBMCs. This sequence joins TRBV27 and TRBJ1-5, with 8 bases matching TRBD1. The source is a woman aged 40 to 50 in good health and CMV-seronegative. CDR3 in amino acids: CASSVTGEGQPQHF. The CDR3, as DNA: TGTGCCAGCAGTGTGACAGGGGAGGGTCAGCCCCAGCATTTT.